A single TCR beta chain is shown here with its context. What it recognizes is unknown. This sample stems from a study of cytomegalovirus exposure and HLA in healthy donors. Points from the study as a whole: The study listed 150 to 200 cytomegalovirus-associated TCR beta chains. TCR sequences were mostly rare, though some public TCRs occurred in many donors. Accurate prediction of most subjects' HLA-A and HLA-B alleles from TCR beta sequences was reported.

In the PCR, 60 Vbeta and 13 Jbeta primers were used. The method was immunoSEQ multiplex PCR; TCRdb's version includes in-frame clones alone and lacks a portion of them. Among about 82,000 clones listed, around 73% were seen once. The ends lost 4 bases at V and 1 base at J; junction bases unmatched: 4. CDR1 SGHRS and CDR2 YFSETQ come from the germline V gene. The CDR3 spans 14 residues. The receptor's source is a man in his fifties or sixties in good health and CMV-seronegative. The sequencing sample was made of PBMCs. V usage is TRBV5-1 and J usage is TRBJ2-7, with TRBD2 matching 8 bases. CDR3 in amino acids: CASSPGGLSYEQYF. In DNA form, the CDR3 reads TGCGCCAGCAGCCCGGGGGGGCTGTCCTACGAGCAGTACTTC. Variable domain in full (rest from reference TRBV5-1 and TRBJ2-7): KAGVTQTPRYLIKTRGQQVTLSCSPISGHRSVSWYQQTPGQGLQFLFEYFSETQRNKGNFPGRFSGRQFSNSRSEMNVSTLELGDSALYLCASSPGGLSYEQYFGPGTRLTVT.